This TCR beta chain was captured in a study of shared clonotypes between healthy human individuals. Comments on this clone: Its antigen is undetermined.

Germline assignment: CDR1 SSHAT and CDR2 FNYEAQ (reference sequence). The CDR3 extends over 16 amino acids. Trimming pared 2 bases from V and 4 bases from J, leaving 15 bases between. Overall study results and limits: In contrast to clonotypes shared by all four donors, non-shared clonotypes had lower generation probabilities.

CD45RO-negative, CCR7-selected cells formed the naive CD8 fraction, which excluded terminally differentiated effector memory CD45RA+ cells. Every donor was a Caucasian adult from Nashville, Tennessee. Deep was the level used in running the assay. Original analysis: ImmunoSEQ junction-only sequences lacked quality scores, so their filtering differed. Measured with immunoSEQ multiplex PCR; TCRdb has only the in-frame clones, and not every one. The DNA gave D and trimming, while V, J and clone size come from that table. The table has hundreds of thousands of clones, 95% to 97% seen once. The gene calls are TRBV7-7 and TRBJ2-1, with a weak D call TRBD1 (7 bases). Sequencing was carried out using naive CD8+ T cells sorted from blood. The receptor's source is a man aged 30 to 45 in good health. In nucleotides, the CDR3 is TGTGCCAGCAGCTTATCCCCGCGGGACAGATACAATGAGCAGTTCTTC. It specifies CASSLSPRDRYNEQFF.